One sample yielded the 10 T cell receptor beta chains listed below, sequenced in a study of shared clonotypes between healthy human individuals. The protocol was immunoSEQ multiplex PCR, while the TCRdb copy is restricted to in-frame clones and leaves out a portion. This table has about 2,500,000 clones, more than 80% appearing once. Sample: naive CD4+ T cells sorted from blood. The subset is: CD45RA+ positively selected. The receptors here all came from a man aged 18-30 years in good health.

Worth noting for this clone: Other DNA variants within this sample encode the same CDR3. V and J are TRBV7-6 and TRBJ2-5; tentatively, D is TRBD1 (5 bases). Trimming shortened V by 1 base and J by 2 bases, and 5 bases separated the two germline ends. The CDR3 is 13 amino acids. Germline-derived CDR1 and CDR2 are SGHVS and FNYEAQ. The CDR3 DNA follows: TGTGCCAGCAGCTTAGGACAGCAAGAGACCCAGTACTTC. Translation gives CASSLGQQETQYF.

This chain connects TRBV30 to TRBJ2-1, with D maybe TRBD1 (7 bases). Germline lookup yields CDR1 GTSNPN and CDR2 SVGIG (reference sequence). The V end lost 1 base, the J end lost 9 bases, and 13 bases lay between the germline ends. The CDR3 is made up of 13 amino acids. This chain's CDR3 is CAWSGQGGSEQFF. CDR3 coding DNA: TGTGCCTGGAGTGGACAGGGAGGCAGTGAGCAGTTCTTC.

This clone was seen a handful of times. This rearrangement joins TRBV7-9 to TRBJ1-2; D is uncertain. CDR1 is SEHNR and CDR2 is FQNEAQ in the germline V gene (reference sequence). The CDR3 loop spans 15 amino acids. V was shortened by 0 bases and J by 8 bases, with 16 bases between the two germline ends. The CDR3 reads CASSLAAGRALGYTF. In nucleotides, the CDR3 is TGTGCCAGCAGCTTAGCCGCGGGTCGGGCCTTGGGCTACACCTTC.

This chain uses TRBV4-1 with TRBJ2-3; TRBD2 aligns across 7 bases. After removal of 4 bases from V and 2 bases from J, the junction contained 9 bases not matched to a gene. Germline V gene sequence: CDR1 MGHRA, CDR2 YSYEKL. This CDR3 region has 16 residues. CDR3 DNA: TGCGCCAGCAGCCGACGGTCTAGCGGAGCCACAGATACGCAGTATTTT. Its protein product is CASSRRSSGATDTQYF.

The chain carries TRBV21-1 and TRBJ1-5; TRBD1, the D gene given by the table, was not confirmed from the DNA. TRBV21-1 is annotated as a pseudogene. The CDR3 sequence is 15 residues long. The CDR3 loop is CASFPPGQLNQPQHF. Written as DNA, the CDR3 is TGTGCCAGCTTCCCACCGGGACAGCTCAATCAGCCCCAGCATTTT.

Comment on this clone: Additional DNA sequences in this sample encode the identical CDR3. The J gene is TRBJ1-3, the V gene TRBV6-1; D remains unclear. Germline V gives CDR1 MNHNS, CDR2 SASEGT. There are 14 residues in the CDR3. Trimming left V 3 bases short and J 2 bases short, with 8 bases between. The CDR3 DNA follows: TGTGCCAGCAGTGAGCCCGGCCCTGGAAACACCATATATTTT. This codes for CASSEPGPGNTIYF.

V gene TRBV7-9 combines with J gene TRBJ2-3; D uncertain. CDR3 length: 18 amino acids. Trimming pared 4 bases from V and 4 bases from J, leaving 24 bases between. Germline CDR1 reads SEHNR; CDR2 reads FQNEAQ (reference sequence). DNA of the CDR3: TGTGCCAGCAGCTCCTGGTTGCCTCTTGGGCTGGTTCCAGATACGCAGTATTTT. Translated: CASSSWLPLGLVPDTQYF.

This chain uses TRBV9 with TRBJ2-5, with D perhaps matching TRBD1 or TRBD2 (5 bases each). This CDR3 comprises 14 residues. Germline CDR1 reads SGDLS; CDR2 reads YYNGEE. Trimming stripped 5 bases from V and 5 bases from J, with 16 bases between. The DNA of the CDR3 is TGTGCCAGCAGTGGGACCCCAGCCAAGGAGACCCAGTACTTC. This encodes CASSGTPAKETQYF.

The gene calls are TRBV6-5 and TRBJ1-5; D is uncertain. V was cut by 5 bases and J by 7 bases, with 18 bases left in between. In germline, CDR1 is MNHEY, CDR2 SVGAGI. This CDR3 comprises 15 residues. The CDR3 DNA reads TGTGCCAGCAGTCGCACTCGGGTAAAATCCCAGCCCCAGCATTTT. This codes for CASSRTRVKSQPQHF.

The rearrangement joins TRBV29-1 to TRBJ2-6, with D maybe TRBD1 (5 bases). Germline values: CDR1 SQVTM, CDR2 ANQGSEA. The germline V and J ends were trimmed by 5 bases and 0 bases, with 14 bases remaining between them. The CDR3 length is 16 residues. The CDR3 protein is CSVFGQGYSGANVLTF. The CDR3 coding sequence is TGCAGCGTTTTCGGACAAGGGTACTCTGGGGCCAACGTCCTGACTTTC.